A selection of T cell receptor beta chains follows, all from one sample in a study of CD8+ T cells in alopecia areata. The repertoire was sequenced with immunoSEQ multiplex PCR; TCRdb's copy has only in-frame clones and lacks some. The table lists some 150,000 clones, 58% of them singletons. This specimen consisted of CD4+ T cells sorted from blood, obtained between weeks 55 and 65, from a patient treated with tofacitinib. These receptors all stem from a human donor with alopecia areata. CDR3s include the opening cysteine and the closing phenylalanine or tryptophan. Each record gives: CDR3 length, V gene, J gene, CDR3 protein.

16,TRBV15,TRBJ2-3,CATSRGGTGGSDTQYF
12,TRBV30,TRBJ1-6,CAWRGQGSPLHF
12,TRBV30,TRBJ1-1,CAWGQENTEAFF
13,TRBV29-1,TRBJ1-2,CSDGTERNYGYTF
10,TRBV7-9,TRBJ1-2,CAGEDYGYTF
15,TRBV6-5,TRBJ2-3,CASQRGAGFTDTQYF
15,TRBV5-1,TRBJ1-2,CASRIGLAPNYGYTF
16,TRBV4-1,TRBJ2-2,CASSQATSALTGELFF
16,TRBV30,TRBJ2-4,CAWRPRDKLAKNIQYF
14,TRBV25-1,TRBJ1-4,CASSTGQFGEKLFF
13,TRBV30,TRBJ1-6,CAFQQLHNSPLHF
16,TRBV7-9,TRBJ2-7,CASTDGAPKHPYEQYF
15,TRBV11-3,TRBJ2-3,CASRPTSGGPDTQYF
13,TRBV30,TRBJ2-7,CAWMVHNGYEQYF
12,TRBV19,TRBJ1-2,CASMGGHYGYTF
15,TRBV4-1,TRBJ2-3,CASSQDGPRTDTQYF
13,TRBV10-2,TRBJ2-7,CASSEGAAYEQYF
15,TRBV5-1,TRBJ2-3,CASSGRPSYTDTQYF
14,TRBV25-1,TRBJ1-2,CASSEMRGNYGYTF
12,TRBV18,TRBJ2-3,CASSPGRDTQYF
14,TRBV29-1,TRBJ1-4,CSVEGTATNEKLFF
13,TRBV30,TRBJ2-7,CAWSFTGSYEQYF
14,TRBV5-1,TRBJ1-1,CASTEGVLNTEAFF
17,TRBV5-6,TRBJ1-1,CASSLPGIPQGNTEAFF
12,TRBV2,TRBJ2-1,CASSAGVNEQFF
15,TRBV30,TRBJ2-5,CAWSVLGIYQETQYF
19,TRBV4-2,TRBJ1-1,CASSQVTSGVYGNNTEAFF
14,TRBV30,TRBJ2-5,CAWSPGGHQETQYF
11,TRBV20-1,TRBJ1-2,CSARRGDGYTF
13,TRBV29-1,TRBJ2-1,CSVASGGGNEQFF
15,TRBV30,TRBJ2-7,CAWSRLGRDPYEQYF
13,TRBV5-1,TRBJ1-1,CASREEGRGEAFF
13,TRBV4-2,TRBJ2-3,CASSHGKGDTQYF
15,TRBV5-1,TRBJ2-3,CASSSPRGRTDTQYF
12,TRBV6-5,TRBJ1-3,CASSLPGNTIYF
13,TRBV7-9,TRBJ2-5,CASSDTFQETQYF
12,TRBV7-9,TRBJ2-7,CASGGQSYEQYF
15,TRBV27,TRBJ1-2,CASSLSMRRDYGYTF
16,TRBV9,TRBJ2-2,CASSSPKPGPTGELFF
17,TRBV11-2,TRBJ2-5,CASSSLGRGGYGETQYF
15,TRBV11-2,TRBJ2-5,CASSLAGTDQETQYF
14,TRBV5-1,TRBJ2-5,CASSYGQGGETQYF
15,TRBV9,TRBJ1-6,CASSAQQGYNSPLHF
15,TRBV15,TRBJ2-5,CATSRDKGRVETQYF
13,TRBV7-2,TRBJ2-3,CASSQVTSNTQYF
14,TRBV5-1,TRBJ2-7,CASSEGTGSYEQYF
15,TRBV5-1,TRBJ2-3,CASSPRSGGKDTQYF